This is a list of T cell receptor beta chains from one sample in a study of early T cells in non-severe SARS-CoV-2 infection. TCRdb fed the 5' RACE reads into MiXCR, producing one record per CDR3 protein. The top ten hold over 1% of the sample, which has tens of thousands of distinct CDR3 sequences, around 12% seen once. This specimen consisted of whole blood, obtained at baseline. The receptor source for this set is an adult who was a healthcare worker with PCR-confirmed SARS-CoV-2 infection or an uninfected control (not recorded which). The donor label of this sample is uncertain. The CDR3 runs from the conserved cysteine through the conserved F or W. The D gene is left open where the match is weak. A clone size is listed for some rows: how often the clone was seen (once, few, many), or a class if it is expanded.

V gene	clone size	D gene	J gene	CDR3 protein	CDR3 DNA
TRBV19	many	-	TRBJ2-1	CASSLPYGAVNEQFF	TGTGCCAGTTCGCTTCCTTACGGGGCCGTGAATGAGCAGTTCTTC
TRBV7-6	-	-	TRBJ2-1	CASSLFGGLVDNEQFF	TGTGCCAGCAGCTTATTTGGGGGTCTGGTCGACAATGAGCAGTTCTTC
TRBV19	few	TRBD1	TRBJ1-2	CASSTARGGDYGYTF	TGTGCCAGTAGTACCGCCAGGGGGGGAGACTATGGCTACACCTTC
TRBV29-1	-	-	TRBJ2-3	CSVEDDSLTDTQYF	TGCAGCGTTGAAGATGACAGCCTCACAGATACGCAGTATTTT
TRBV7-8	medium-sized	TRBD1	TRBJ2-3	CASSLLQGGPTDTQYF	TGTGCCAGCAGCTTATTACAGGGGGGTCCCACAGATACGCAGTATTTT
TRBV6-2/TRBV6-3	-	-	TRBJ2-5	CASSSRHGVQETQYF	TGTGCCAGCAGCTCCCGACACGGGGTACAAGAGACCCAGTACTTC
TRBV6-1	few	TRBD1	TRBJ2-1	CASSEEPSLGTGFRRAYNEQFF	TGTGCCAGCAGTGAAGAACCCTCCCTCGGGACAGGGTTTAGAAGAGCCTACAATGAGCAGTTCTTC
TRBV7-3	few	TRBD1	TRBJ1-1	CASSPDRGRTEAFF	TGTGCCAGCAGCCCCGACAGGGGGAGGACTGAAGCTTTCTTT
TRBV7-9	many	-	TRBJ1-1	CASSLEGNTEAFF	TGTGCCAGCAGCTTAGAAGGGAACACTGAAGCTTTCTTT
TRBV5-4	-	TRBD1	TRBJ1-5	CASSSQGSNQPQHF	TGTGCCAGCAGCTCACAGGGGAGCAATCAGCCCCAGCATTTT
TRBV12-5	many	-	TRBJ2-5	CASGSQETQYF	TGTGCTAGTGGTTCGCAAGAGACCCAGTACTTC
TRBV5-1	few	-	TRBJ2-2	CASSPGLLRNTGELFF	TGCGCCAGCAGCCCGGGCCTTCTCCGTAACACCGGGGAGCTGTTTTTT
TRBV18	many	TRBD1	TRBJ2-1	CASSARRQGTNNEQFF	TGTGCCAGCTCAGCGCGGCGACAGGGAACTAACAATGAGCAGTTCTTC
TRBV30	few	-	TRBJ1-2	CAWTQSPPGLGKGGYTF	TGTGCCTGGACGCAATCCCCCCCTGGGTTAGGGAAAGGGGGCTACACCTTC
TRBV2	-	-	TRBJ2-4	CASIEDQVSLTRQYF	TGTGCCAGCATAGAGGACCAGGTTAGCCTCACAAGACAGTACTTC
TRBV12-3/TRBV12-4	few	TRBD1	TRBJ2-1	CASSPDRVTYNEQFF	TGTGCCAGCAGCCCGGACAGGGTCACCTACAATGAGCAGTTCTTC
TRBV20-1	-	TRBD1	TRBJ1-2	CSAALTGGYGYTF	TGCAGTGCAGCCCTGACAGGGGGCTATGGCTACACCTTC
TRBV7-6	few	-	TRBJ2-3	CASSRGTSDLLDTQYF	TGTGCCAGCAGCCGGGGCACTAGTGATCTATTGGATACGCAGTATTTT
TRBV6-6	few	-	TRBJ2-1	CASSYDGSFEQFF	TGTGCCAGCAGTTACGACGGTTCTTTTGAGCAGTTCTTC
TRBV2	many	-	TRBJ1-1	CASVEMGLATEAFF	TGTGCCAGTGTAGAGATGGGGTTGGCCACTGAAGCTTTCTTT
TRBV6-5	few	-	TRBJ1-3	CASSYFGGSGNTIYF	TGTGCCAGCAGTTACTTCGGGGGGTCTGGAAACACCATATATTTT
TRBV11-2	-	-	TRBJ2-5	CASSLAAPHQETQYF	TGTGCCAGCAGCTTAGCGGCCCCCCACCAAGAGACCCAGTACTTC
TRBV9	-	-	TRBJ2-1	CASSVVQKYNEQFF	TGTGCCAGCAGCGTAGTTCAGAAATACAATGAGCAGTTCTTC
TRBV28	medium-sized	TRBD1	TRBJ2-7	CASRGQGEGEQYF	TGTGCCAGCCGCGGACAGGGGGAGGGCGAGCAGTACTTC
TRBV11-2	many	TRBD1	TRBJ1-1	CASSLAMTGEVVEAFF	TGTGCCAGCAGCTTAGCAATGACAGGGGAGGTAGTTGAAGCTTTCTTT
TRBV5-4	few	-	TRBJ1-1	CASSLERALNTEAFF	TGTGCCAGCAGCTTGGAAAGGGCACTGAACACTGAAGCTTTCTTT
TRBV11-3	once	-	TRBJ1-2	CASSSGGSGGYTF	TGTGCCAGCAGTTCGGGGGGATCTGGCGGCTACACCTTC
TRBV6-1	-	TRBD1	TRBJ2-2	CASRFLGTANTGELFF	TGTGCCAGCAGATTTCTCGGGACAGCGAACACCGGGGAGCTGTTTTTT
TRBV5-1	-	TRBD1	TRBJ1-1	CASSFQGQGTEAFF	TGCGCCAGCAGCTTCCAGGGACAGGGGACTGAAGCTTTCTTT
TRBV12-3/TRBV12-4	few	TRBD1	TRBJ2-2	CASSTRTGLNTGELFF	TGTGCCAGCAGTACCCGGACAGGGTTGAACACCGGGGAGCTGTTTTTT
TRBV9	few	-	TRBJ2-3	CASSVVSPDTQYF	TGTGCCAGCAGCGTAGTGAGCCCAGATACGCAGTATTTT
TRBV6-2/TRBV6-3	few	-	TRBJ2-3	CASTYASIRTSSTDTQYF	TGTGCCAGCACCTATGCTAGCATCCGTACCTCTAGCACAGATACGCAGTATTTT
TRBV12-3/TRBV12-4	-	-	TRBJ2-3	CASLGRGPDTQYF	TGTGCCAGCCTAGGGCGGGGCCCAGATACGCAGTATTTT
TRBV10-3	-	-	TRBJ2-2	CAISGGQWLLFF	TGTGCCATCAGCGGCGGACAGTGGTTGTTGTTTTTT
TRBV28	-	-	TRBJ2-5	CASSRQNQETQYF	TGTGCCAGCAGCAGACAGAATCAAGAGACCCAGTACTTC
TRBV6-1	few	-	TRBJ1-5	CASRELNQPQHF	TGTGCCAGCAGGGAGTTGAATCAGCCCCAGCATTTT
TRBV11-2	-	-	TRBJ1-1	CASSSQGNTEAFF	TGTGCCAGCAGCTCGCAGGGGAACACTGAAGCTTTCTTT
TRBV20-1	few	-	TRBJ2-3	CSAPNPGYVGDTQYF	TGCAGTGCCCCTAATCCAGGCTACGTTGGAGATACGCAGTATTTT
TRBV13	few	-	TRBJ1-1	CASSLGGGRRSGTEAFF	TGTGCCAGCAGCTTAGGAGGGGGGCGGCGATCCGGGACTGAAGCTTTCTTT
TRBV7-2	many	TRBD1	TRBJ2-2	CASSLVQRRQGAGELFF	TGTGCCAGCAGCTTAGTCCAACGGCGGCAGGGGGCGGGGGAGCTGTTTTTT
TRBV5-1	few	TRBD1	TRBJ1-1	CASSLYRGPDTEAFF	TGCGCCAGCAGCTTGTACAGGGGACCTGACACTGAAGCTTTCTTT